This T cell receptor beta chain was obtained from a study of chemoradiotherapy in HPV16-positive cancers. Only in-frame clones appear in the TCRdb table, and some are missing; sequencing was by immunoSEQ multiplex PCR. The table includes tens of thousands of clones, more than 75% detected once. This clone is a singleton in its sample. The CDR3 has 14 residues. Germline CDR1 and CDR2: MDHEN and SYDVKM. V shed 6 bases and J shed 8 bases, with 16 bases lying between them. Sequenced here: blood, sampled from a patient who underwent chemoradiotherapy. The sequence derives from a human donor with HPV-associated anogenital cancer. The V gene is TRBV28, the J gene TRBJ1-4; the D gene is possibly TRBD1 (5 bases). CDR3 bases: TGTGCCAGCAGCCTCCCGGGACTAGGAGAAAAACTGTTTTTT. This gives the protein CASSLPGLGEKLFF.